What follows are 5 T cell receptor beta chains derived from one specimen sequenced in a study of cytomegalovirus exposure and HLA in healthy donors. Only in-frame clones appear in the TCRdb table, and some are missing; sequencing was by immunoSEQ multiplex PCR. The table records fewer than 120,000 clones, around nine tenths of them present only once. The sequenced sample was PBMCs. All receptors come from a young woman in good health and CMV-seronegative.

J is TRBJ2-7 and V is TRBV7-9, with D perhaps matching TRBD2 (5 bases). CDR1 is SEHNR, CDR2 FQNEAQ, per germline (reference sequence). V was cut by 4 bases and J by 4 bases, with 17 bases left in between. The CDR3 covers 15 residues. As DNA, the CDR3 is TGTGCCAGCAGCTATAGTAGTACAGAGGGATACGAGCAGTACTTC. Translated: CASSYSSTEGYEQYF. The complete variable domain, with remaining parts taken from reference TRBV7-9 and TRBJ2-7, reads DTGVSQNPRHKITKRGQNVTFRCDPISEHNRLYWYRQTLGQGPEFLTYFQNEAQLEKSRLLSDRFSAERPKGSFSTLEIQRTEQGDSAMYLCASSYSSTEGYEQYFGPGTRLTVT.

CDR3 residues: CASRLDRGTDTQYF. For the CDR3, the DNA is TGTGCCAGCAGACTCGACAGGGGCACAGATACGCAGTATTTT. The chain is built from TRBV27 and TRBJ2-3; 7 bases fit TRBD1. Trimming took 6 bases from V and 1 from J; bases not matched to a gene: 4. The CDR3 consists of 14 residues. Germline V lookup: CDR1 MNHEY, CDR2 SMNVEV (reference sequence).

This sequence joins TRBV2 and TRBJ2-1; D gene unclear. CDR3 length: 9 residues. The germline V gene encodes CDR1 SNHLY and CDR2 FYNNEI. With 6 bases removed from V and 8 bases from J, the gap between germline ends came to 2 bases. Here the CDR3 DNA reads TGTGCCAGCAGCGATGAGCAGTTCTTC. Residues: CASSDEQFF.

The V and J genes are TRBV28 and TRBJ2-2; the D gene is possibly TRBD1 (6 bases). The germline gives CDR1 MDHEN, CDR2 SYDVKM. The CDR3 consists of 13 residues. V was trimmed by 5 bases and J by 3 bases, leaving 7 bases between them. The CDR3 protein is CASSTGYTGELFF. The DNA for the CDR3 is TGTGCCAGCAGTACAGGGTACACCGGGGAGCTGTTTTTT.

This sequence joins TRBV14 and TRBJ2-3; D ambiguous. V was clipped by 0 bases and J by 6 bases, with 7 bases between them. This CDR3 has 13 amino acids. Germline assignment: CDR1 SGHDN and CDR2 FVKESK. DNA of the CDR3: TGTGCCAGCAGCCAAGATAATGAGGATACGCAGTATTTT. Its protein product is CASSQDNEDTQYF.